This T cell receptor beta chain was recorded in a study of cytomegalovirus exposure and HLA in healthy donors. This CDR3 is built from 13 residues. The V end was cut by 6 bases, the J end by 0 bases, with 7 bases between. Germline V gene data show CDR1 as LNHDA and CDR2 as SQIVND (reference sequence). The PCR used 60 Vbeta and 13 Jbeta primers. Here immunoSEQ multiplex PCR was the method, and the copy in TCRdb shows in-frame clones only, minus some. Found here are over 140,000 clones, around 82% of them singletons; the top ten hold 2% to 3%. This clonotype was sampled from a middle-aged man in good health and CMV-seronegative. The chain links TRBV19 to TRBJ2-3; no definite D call. What was sequenced was PBMCs. CDR3 residues: CASRGSSTDTQYF. The CDR3 DNA reads as TGTGCCAGTAGGGGCTCCAGCACAGATACGCAGTATTTT.